Shown below are 2 T cell receptor beta chains from a single sample sequenced in a study of molecular identifiers for immune sequencing clone quantification. TCRdb processed the PCR reads anew with MiXCR; each CDR3 protein has one entry. The repertoire holds about 320,000 distinct CDR3 sequences, with around a fifth as singletons. The sample taken for sequencing was naive CD8+ T cells from blood, with Jurkat cell RNA spiked in. Subset denoted: FACS-sorted CD8+CD4-CCR7+CD45RA+ naive T cells. These receptors originate from a human donor in good health. Some libraries in this study had Jurkat cell RNA spiked in.

This clonotype was recorded many times. The CDR3 spells CASSPRTGRYNEQFF. As DNA, the CDR3 is TGCGCCAGCAGCCCGCGGACGGGGAGATACAATGAGCAGTTCTTC. The chain combines TRBV5-1 with TRBJ2-1; possibly TRBD2 for D (5 bases). This CDR3 spans 15 amino acids. Germline V gene sequence: CDR1 SGHRS, CDR2 YFSETQ. V lost 4 bases, J lost 4 bases, and 15 bases lay in between.

This clonotype was observed a few times. V is TRBV11-3 and J is TRBJ2-2, with 9 positions matching TRBD1. Germline loops: CDR1 SGHNT, CDR2 YENEEA. This CDR3 is built from 15 residues. Trimming removed 5 bases from V and 7 bases from J; junction bases left unmatched: 8. CDR3 bases: TGTGCCAGCAGCGGGGACAGGGAGCGTGTCGGGGAGCTGTTTTTT. Translated: CASSGDRERVGELFF.